These 31 T cell receptor beta chains were all obtained from the same sample, sequenced in a study of early T cells in non-severe SARS-CoV-2 infection. From the 5' RACE reads, TCRdb called clonotypes with MiXCR, one entry per CDR3 protein. The data show 95,000 to 110,000 distinct CDR3 sequences, around 10% seen once. Sequencing was done on a sample of whole blood. All receptors come from an adult who was a healthcare worker with PCR-confirmed SARS-CoV-2 infection or an uninfected control (not recorded which).

The genes are TRBV7-9 and TRBJ2-7, with 11 bases matching TRBD1. This CDR3 region has 14 residues. The germline CDR1 and CDR2 sequences are SEHNR and FQNEAQ (reference sequence). The V and J ends lost 6 bases and 7 bases, in that order; junction bases with no gene match: 8. The CDR3 bases are TGTGCCAGCAGGCCGGGACAGGGGGTTGAGGAGCAGTACTTC. Amino acids: CASRPGQGVEEQYF. Combining the CDR3 with reference TRBV7-9 and TRBJ2-7 gives the whole variable domain DTGVSQNPRHKITKRGQNVTFRCDPISEHNRLYWYRQTLGQGPEFLTYFQNEAQLEKSRLLSDRFSAERPKGSFSTLEIQRTEQGDSAMYLCASRPGQGVEEQYFGPGTRLTVT.

This clonotype has more than one count but fewer than ten. The chain combines TRBV5-1 with TRBJ2-1; D gene ambiguous. Germline CDR1 and CDR2: SGHRS and YFSETQ. CDR3 length equals 13 residues. Trimming took 2 bases from V and 5 from J, leaving 8 bases between them. This chain's CDR3 is CASSFFRNNEQFF. Here the CDR3 DNA reads TGCGCCAGCAGCTTCTTCCGGAACAATGAGCAGTTCTTC.

This clonotype appeared a few times. The chain joins TRBV25-1 to TRBJ2-2, with 7 bases matching TRBD1. Germline-derived CDR1 and CDR2 are MGHDK and SYGVNS. V shed 5 bases, J shed 4 bases, and the junction held 1 base outside the gene matches. CDR3 length: 13 amino acids. The CDR3: CASSRDSTGELFF. The DNA of the CDR3 is TGTGCCAGCAGTAGGGACAGCACCGGGGAGCTGTTTTTT.

This chain connects TRBV5-6 to TRBJ2-2, with TRBD2 identical over 7 bases. CDR3 length: 18 amino acids. Losses at the gene ends were 4 bases for V and 0 bases for J; bases not matched to a gene: 12. CDR1 SGHDT and CDR2 YYEEEE come from the germline V gene. In DNA, the CDR3 is TGTGCCAGCAGCCTAAGCCGGGACTACCCGTCGAACACCGGGGAGCTGTTTTTT. It translates to CASSLSRDYPSNTGELFF.

The chain couples TRBV28 to TRBJ2-5, with D possibly TRBD2 on 5 matching bases. This CDR3 has 14 amino acids. Germline V CDR1 and CDR2: MDHEN, SYDVKM. V was cut by 3 bases and J by 3 bases, with 11 bases left in between. The CDR3 nucleotides are TGTGCCAGCAGTTTGGCGGACTTCGAAGAGACCCAGTACTTC. This sequence encodes CASSLADFEETQYF.

As for this clonotype: A much bigger clone sits one base away, suggesting this may be a read error. In this CDR3 the conserved last residue, phenylalanine or tryptophan, is missing, so a read error is likely. It is unclear where the CDR3 begins or ends on the DNA, so no DNA is shown, and the CDR3 is as TCRdb lists it. The chain recombines TRBV21-1 with TRBJ2-5; the listed D gene, TRBD2, was not tested against the DNA. TRBV21-1 is a pseudogene. The CDR3 length is 18 residues, termini included. Here the CDR3 reads CASSKAPTSGRSQETQYS.

In DNA form, the CDR3 reads TGTGCCAGCAGCCAAGTGAACACAGATACGCAGTATTTT. Protein sequence: CASSQVNTDTQYF. The V gene is TRBV14, the J gene TRBJ2-3; D not resolved. The CDR3 totals 13 residues. Per the germline V gene, CDR1 is SGHDN and CDR2 is FVKESK. The germline V and J ends were trimmed by 1 base and 2 bases, with 4 bases remaining between them.

There are many counts of this clonotype. V gene TRBV6-5 combines with J gene TRBJ2-7, with D perhaps TRBD1 or TRBD2 (5 bases each). V was clipped by 5 bases and J by 3 bases, with 8 bases between them. There are 12 residues in the CDR3. CDR1 and CDR2 (germline): MNHEY, SVGAGI. The CDR3 DNA sequence: TGTGCCAGCAGTCGGGGACGCTACGAGCAGTACTTC. Translating it yields CASSRGRYEQYF.

This clonotype was observed at least ten times. V gene TRBV4-2 combines with J gene TRBJ1-2, with D perhaps TRBD1 (6 bases). Germline lookup yields CDR1 LGHNA and CDR2 YNFKEQ. V shed 1 base and J shed 0 bases, with 12 bases lying between them. This CDR3 comprises 16 residues. This chain's CDR3 is CASSQGSAGANYGYTF. As DNA, the CDR3 is TGTGCCAGCAGCCAAGGGTCGGCAGGGGCTAACTATGGCTACACCTTC.

This clonotype was counted a few times. The rearrangement uses TRBV2 and TRBJ2-1, with D perhaps matching TRBD2 (6 bases). The germline CDR1 and CDR2 sequences are SNHLY and FYNNEI. Trimming shortened V by 6 bases and J by 8 bases, and 17 bases separated the two germline ends. CDR3 length: 14 amino acids. The CDR3 region has the DNA TGTGCCAGCAGATCGGGACTGACGGGCGATGAGCAGTTCTTC. Amino acid sequence: CASRSGLTGDEQFF.

The gene calls are TRBV28 and TRBJ2-6, with D tentatively TRBD1 (6 bases). V shed 4 bases and J shed 5 bases, with 18 bases lying between them. The length of the CDR3 is 17 residues. CDR1 is MDHEN and CDR2 is SYDVKM in the germline V gene. The CDR3, as DNA: TGTGCCAGCAGTTACGGACAGACTCTTACAAGGGCCAACGTCCTGACTTTC. It encodes CASSYGQTLTRANVLTF.

This clonotype has a handful of counts. The chain recombines TRBV29-1 with TRBJ2-4, with D possibly being TRBD2 (5 bases). Germline V gene sequence: CDR1 SQVTM, CDR2 ANQGSEA. V lost 4 bases to trimming and J lost 9 bases, with 16 bases between them. The CDR3 is made up of 13 amino acids. The CDR3 region has the DNA TGCAGCGTTGGAGGGTACGATCGTGGCATTCAGTACTTC. Its protein product is CSVGGYDRGIQYF.

This clonotype was seen more than once but under ten times. This chain uses TRBV28 with TRBJ2-5; no reliable D call. Germline lookup yields CDR1 MDHEN and CDR2 SYDVKM. The CDR3 loop spans 10 amino acids. V was cut by 7 bases and J by 4 bases, with 4 bases left in between. Here the CDR3 reads CASKGETQYF. As DNA, the CDR3 is TGTGCCAGCAAAGGAGAGACCCAGTACTTC.

This clonotype is a singleton in its sample. The chain couples TRBV6-1 to TRBJ2-7, with D unclear. V dropped 4 bases and J dropped 6 bases, with 7 bases sitting between them. The germline V gene has CDR1 MNHNS and CDR2 SASEGT. This CDR3 has 11 residues. CDR3 in DNA: TGTGCCAGCAGTGGCTACTTCGAGCAGTACTTC. Translated: CASSGYFEQYF.

The chain combines TRBV6-2 or TRBV6-3 with TRBJ2-1; D may be TRBD2 (5 bases). Germline V gene lookup returns CDR1 MNHEY and CDR2 SVGEGT. Trimming left V 8 bases short and J 10 bases short, with 18 bases between. This CDR3 region has 13 residues. CDR3 in DNA: TGTGCCAGCGGGTTTACTCCCCGCGGGGAGCAGTTCTTC. Protein product: CASGFTPRGEQFF.

Many counts were recorded for this clonotype. The CDR3 sequence: CASSDRGGYGYTF. DNA of the CDR3: TGTGCCAGTAGTGACAGGGGTGGCTATGGCTACACCTTC. The chain couples TRBV19 to TRBJ1-2; 8 bases agree with TRBD1. CDR1 and CDR2 (germline): LNHDA, SQIVND (reference sequence). This CDR3 contains 13 residues. V was clipped by 5 bases and J by 4 bases; unmatched bases: 3.

V and J are TRBV2 and TRBJ1-1, with D possibly TRBD1 on 5 matching bases. Germline CDR1 and CDR2: SNHLY and FYNNEI. V lost 4 bases to trimming and J lost 4 bases, with 10 bases between them. The CDR3 covers 13 residues. CDR3 sequence: CASSGQLGTEAFF. CDR3 in DNA: TGTGCCAGCAGTGGACAGTTGGGCACTGAAGCTTTCTTT.

The genes are TRBV3-1 and TRBJ2-3; D unresolved. Trimming removed 0 bases at V and 11 bases at J, with 3 bases between. This CDR3 region has 10 residues. From germline, CDR1 is LGHDT and CDR2 YNNKEL (reference sequence). Here the CDR3 DNA reads TGTGCCAGCAGCCAAGAAAGGCAGTATTTT. Its translation is CASSQERQYF.

This clonotype was seen only a few times. The DNA of the CDR3 is TGTGCCAGCAGCATTCAGGGGTTGGAAGAGACCCAGTACTTC. Translation: CASSIQGLEETQYF. The V and J genes are TRBV7-9 and TRBJ2-5; possible D gene TRBD1, 6 bases. This CDR3 comprises 14 residues. Germline CDR1 SEHNR, CDR2 FQNEAQ (reference sequence). Trimming removed 5 bases at V and 3 bases at J, with 13 bases between. Full variable domain (outside the CDR3, taken from reference TRBV7-9 and TRBJ2-5): DTGVSQNPRHKITKRGQNVTFRCDPISEHNRLYWYRQTLGQGPEFLTYFQNEAQLEKSRLLSDRFSAERPKGSFSTLEIQRTEQGDSAMYLCASSIQGLEETQYFGPGTRLLVL.

This clonotype was detected a few times. The chain employs TRBV7-9 and TRBJ1-2, with D tentatively TRBD1 (5 bases). Trimming pared 8 bases from V and 6 bases from J, leaving 13 bases between. CDR3 length: 12 residues. The germline V gene has CDR1 SEHNR and CDR2 FQNEAQ (reference sequence). The CDR3 sequence: CASGVTGNGYTF. CDR3 nucleotides: TGTGCCAGCGGGGTTACAGGAAATGGCTACACCTTC.

This clonotype was seen a handful of times. The chain has TRBV12-3 or TRBV12-4 and TRBJ1-5, with D possibly being TRBD1 (6 bases). The V gene lost 5 bases and the J gene lost 5 bases, with 13 bases spanning the gap. This CDR3 is 14 amino acids long. Written as DNA, the CDR3 is TGTGCCAGCAGTCCGGCAGGGGCCGATCAGCCCCAGCATTTT. Translated, it gives CASSPAGADQPQHF.

Ten or more counts support this clonotype. This chain uses TRBV10-3 with TRBJ1-1; 9 positions match TRBD1. The V segment lost 5 bases and the J segment 5 bases; nucleotides outside the gene matches: 3. Germline V gene sequence: CDR1 ENHRY, CDR2 SYGVKD. This CDR3 has 13 amino acids. DNA of the CDR3: TGTGCCATCAGTAGGACAGGGGTTACTGAAGCTTTCTTT. Translated, it gives CAISRTGVTEAFF.

The chain employs TRBV3-1 and TRBJ2-1, with TRBD2 identical over 10 bases. This CDR3 is built from 16 residues. V dropped 0 bases and J dropped 8; count of bases not matched to a gene: 7. Germline-derived CDR1 and CDR2 are LGHDT and YNNKEL (reference sequence). CDR3 DNA sequence: TGTGCCAGCAGCCAAGATATGCTAGCGGGAGCGGATGAGCAGTTCTTC. Translation: CASSQDMLAGADEQFF.

The gene calls are TRBV4-1 and TRBJ2-3; no reliable D call. V gave up 2 bases and J gave up 6 bases, with 9 bases separating them. Per germline, CDR1 MGHRA and CDR2 YSYEKL. CDR3 size: 13 residues. Here the CDR3 DNA reads TGCGCCAGCAGCCAATTAGTGGGCGATACGCAGTATTTT. This translates into CASSQLVGDTQYF.

This clonotype appeared many times. The V call is TRBV13, the J call TRBJ2-7, with 10 bases fitting TRBD1. The CDR3 runs to 16 residues. The ends lost 4 bases at V and 3 bases at J; junction bases unmatched: 9. The V gene's germline CDR1 is PRHDT and CDR2 FYEKMQ (reference sequence). The CDR3 reads CASSSVVGTGDYEQYF. CDR3 in DNA: TGTGCCAGCAGCTCCGTCGTCGGGACAGGGGACTACGAGCAGTACTTC.

In its sample, this clonotype was seen many times. The chain has TRBV18 and TRBJ2-1, with TRBD1 matching 11 bases. The CDR3 consists of 15 residues. From germline, CDR1 is KGHSH and CDR2 LQKENI. Losses at the gene ends were 3 bases for V and 5 bases for J; bases not matched to a gene: 3. CDR3 in amino acids: CASSPGQGGHNEQFF. In DNA, the CDR3 is TGTGCCAGCTCACCGGGACAGGGGGGCCACAATGAGCAGTTCTTC.

This clonotype came up many times. J is TRBJ1-1 and V is TRBV20-1; a weak D match, TRBD1 (6 bases). CDR1 and CDR2 from the germline V gene are DFQATT and SNEGSKA (reference sequence). Trimming removed 5 bases at V and 2 bases at J, with 18 bases between. CDR3 length: 15 residues. The CDR3 loop reads CSAAPYWGANTEAFF. The DNA of the CDR3 is TGCAGTGCTGCCCCCTATTGGGGGGCTAACACTGAAGCTTTCTTT.

The chain combines TRBV7-2 with TRBJ2-1, with TRBD2 matching over 9 bases. CDR1 and CDR2 (germline): SGHTA, FQGNSA. The CDR3 is made up of 18 amino acids. The J segment lost 0 bases and the V segment lost 10 bases, leaving 16 bases of the junction unmatched. The CDR3 reads CAIDRRLAGGSSYNEQFF. The CDR3 DNA reads TGTGCCATCGATAGGAGGCTGGCGGGGGGGAGCTCCTACAATGAGCAGTTCTTC. The entire variable domain, with the rest obtained from reference TRBV7-2 and TRBJ2-1, is as follows: GAGVSQSPSNKVTEKGKDVELRCDPISGHTALYWYRQSLGQGLEFLIYFQGNSAPDKSGLPSDRFSAERTGGSVSTLTIQRTQQEDSAVYLCAIDRRLAGGSSYNEQFFGPGTRLTVL.

The chain recombines TRBV14 with TRBJ2-3; D is uncertain. The CDR3 has 15 amino acids. The germline CDR1 and CDR2 sequences are SGHDN and FVKESK. V lost 0 bases and J lost 2, with 9 bases in between. The CDR3 loop reads CASSQELFATDTQYF. CDR3 DNA sequence: TGTGCCAGCAGCCAAGAACTCTTCGCCACAGATACGCAGTATTTT. Looking up the rest from reference TRBV14 and TRBJ2-3 gives the full variable domain: EAGVTQFPSHSVIEKGQTVTLRCDPISGHDNLYWYRRVMGKEIKFLLHFVKESKQDESGMPNNRFLAERTGGTYSTLKVQPAELEDSGVYFCASSQELFATDTQYFGPGTRLTVL.

This clonotype was recorded at least ten times. J is TRBJ1-3 and V is TRBV4-1; D perhaps matches TRBD1 (6 bases). The CDR3 has 18 amino acids. CDR1 is MGHRA and CDR2 is YSYEKL in the germline V gene. Trimming shortened V by 1 base and J by 2 bases, and 18 bases separated the two germline ends. CDR3 residues: CASSQGAARGLAGNTIYF. CDR3 coding DNA: TGCGCCAGCAGCCAAGGGGCGGCCAGGGGTCTTGCTGGAAACACCATATATTTT.

In this sample, this clonotype turned up many times. This chain links TRBV6-2 or TRBV6-3 with TRBJ2-3; 9 nucleotides agree with TRBD2. Losses at the gene ends were 6 bases for V and 2 bases for J; bases not matched to a gene: 3. The CDR3 runs 14 residues. CDR1 is MNHEY and CDR2 is SVGEGT in the germline V gene. As DNA, the CDR3 is TGTGCCAGCAGAGCGGGAGGAGACACAGATACGCAGTATTTT. This gives the protein CASRAGGDTDTQYF.